Listed here are 8 T cell receptor beta chains from one sample, sequenced in a study of T-cell reconstitution after alpha-beta-depleted transplantation in children (TCRdb year 2016). Libraries were made using PCR. Reads for this sample came from an Illumina HiSeq 2500. Molecular barcoding was employed in the preparation of TCR libraries, with unique molecular identifiers being used to normalize TCRbeta repertoire quantification. The raw public reads went through TCRdb reprocessing: fastp at Q25, MiXCR clone calling, in-frame beta chains kept. One record per CDR3 amino acid sequence lists the most common genes and DNA. The sample has about 980,000 distinct CDR3 sequences on record, about 26% of them singletons. The ten largest make up more than 25% of the sample. The treatment or condition tag for this specimen amounts to: allogeneic hematopoietic cell transplantation with graft depleted of TCRalphabeta T cells and CD19 B cells.

Source: PBMCs, mostly from graft donor cells, taken 360 days after TCRalphabeta/CD19-depleted stem cell transplant. The receptors derive from a boy in the first two years of life who had a stem cell transplant for SCID, so the T cells may come from the graft donor.

The rearrangement links TRBV7-9 to TRBJ2-1; D gene ambiguous. The ends were cut back, 0 bases at V and 3 bases at J, with 9 bases in the middle. This CDR3 has 15 amino acids. Germline values: CDR1 SEHNR, CDR2 FQNEAQ (reference sequence). The CDR3 here is CASSLALARYNEQFF. Here the CDR3 DNA reads TGTGCCAGCAGCTTAGCGTTGGCTCGCTACAATGAGCAGTTCTTC.

J is TRBJ2-1 and V is TRBV3-1, with TRBD2 identical over 8 bases. The length of the CDR3 is 15 residues. Trimming took 3 bases from V and 7 from J; bases not matched to a gene: 8. Looked up from germline, CDR1 is LGHDT and CDR2 is YNNKEL (reference sequence). In nucleotides, the CDR3 is TGTGCCAGCAGCCAGGGGACTAGTGCGGGGAATGAGCAGTTCTTC. Its protein is CASSQGTSAGNEQFF.

CDR3 sequence (DNA): TGTGCCAGCAGTGGGAAGTTCCGAACTAATGAAAAACTGTTTTTT. As protein: CASSGKFRTNEKLFF. The chain couples TRBV12-3 or TRBV12-4 to TRBJ1-4; D unresolved. The CDR3 length is 15 residues. V lost 5 bases and J lost 1, with 11 bases in between.

The chain recombines TRBV29-1 with TRBJ2-7; D is possibly TRBD1 or TRBD2 (5 bases each). The CDR3 loop spans 13 amino acids. Trimming removed 0 bases from V and 6 bases from J, with 12 bases in between. CDR1 SQVTM and CDR2 ANQGSEA come from the germline V gene. This chain's CDR3 is CSVEDWGTVEQYF. The DNA for the CDR3 is TGCAGCGTTGAAGATTGGGGGACCGTCGAGCAGTACTTC.

There are a few counts of this clonotype. The CDR3 reads CASSLIRATEAFF. CDR3 nucleotide sequence: TGTGCCAGCAGCTTGATCAGGGCCACTGAAGCTTTCTTT. The V and J genes are TRBV5-5 and TRBJ1-1; D is perhaps TRBD1 (5 bases). CDR3 length: 13 residues. The germline V gene has CDR1 SGHKS and CDR2 YYEKEE (reference sequence). V was cut by 1 base and J by 4 bases, with 8 bases left in between.

This clonotype was observed once. This chain links TRBV3-1 with TRBJ2-3; D gene ambiguous. V was pared by 0 bases and J by 0 bases, with 16 bases between. Germline values: CDR1 LGHDT, CDR2 YNNKEL (reference sequence). CDR3 length: 18 amino acids. The CDR3 is CASSQDLMARKSTDTQYF. CDR3 coding DNA: TGTGCCAGCAGCCAAGATCTCATGGCTAGAAAGAGCACAGATACGCAGTATTTT.

In its sample, this clonotype was seen a few times. The CDR3 nucleotides read TGCAGTGCCTCCGGCAGTGACGGGCGAATCAATCAGCCCCAGCATTTT. Translation: CSASGSDGRINQPQHF. The chain combines TRBV20-1 with TRBJ1-5; D call uncertain. V was pared by 6 bases and J by 3 bases, with 21 bases between. The CDR3 is 16 residues long. Germline V CDR1 and CDR2: DFQATT, SNEGSKA (reference sequence).

The chain carries TRBV5-1 and TRBJ1-2; 8 bases agree with TRBD1. CDR1 is SGHRS and CDR2 is YFSETQ in the germline V gene. The CDR3 consists of 14 residues. Unmatched junction bases numbered 5, after V lost 3 bases and J lost 4 bases. This CDR3 reads CASSSHTGGYGYTF. The CDR3 nucleotides read TGCGCCAGCAGCTCGCATACAGGGGGCTATGGCTACACCTTC. The full variable domain, its missing parts supplied by reference TRBV5-1 and TRBJ1-2, is KAGVTQTPRYLIKTRGQQVTLSCSPISGHRSVSWYQQTPGQGLQFLFEYFSETQRNKGNFPGRFSGRQFSNSRSEMNVSTLELGDSALYLCASSSHTGGYGYTFGSGTRLTVV.